The entry below describes one T cell receptor beta chain. Its antigen is still unknown. PCR involved 60 Vbeta and 13 Jbeta primers. Per the original methods: Later reanalysis found approximately 80 million unique TCR beta chains, 9 million to 12 million of them shared. Generated by immunoSEQ multiplex PCR, the TCRdb table keeps only in-frame clones and is missing some. That table gives V, J and clone size, and the DNA gave D and trimming. The sample yields around 120,000 clones, more than 60% seen once. These data come from a study of cytomegalovirus exposure and HLA in healthy donors. Findings of the study overall: Other equally common chains were less clonally expanded than HLA-associated TCR beta chains, a later analysis showed. Solely CMV serostatus was available to characterize immune exposure. Across donors, presence/absence analyses took sequencing depth to be roughly uniform.

Germline V gives CDR1 SGHNT, CDR2 YYREEE (reference sequence). V was cut by 0 bases and J by 5 bases, with 6 bases left in between. This CDR3 is built from 14 residues. The specimen sequenced was PBMCs. This chain joins TRBV5-4 and TRBJ1-6; D is undetermined. This receptor was obtained from a woman in her forties in good health and CMV-seronegative. CDR3 bases: TGTGCCAGCAGCTTGGTGGCCGATAATTCACCCCTCCACTTT. It yields the protein CASSLVADNSPLHF.